This is a list of T cell receptor beta chains from one sample in a study of blood T cell repertoires in COVID-19. TCRdb keeps only in-frame clones here, not all; method: immunoSEQ multiplex PCR. There are 180,000 or so clones in the sample; around four fifths occur only once, and around 2.8% lies in the top ten. Material for sequencing was peripheral blood. All receptors derive from a woman older than 75 with active or convalescent COVID-19. Both conserved end residues are part of each CDR3. A D gene is named only where the DNA matches it firmly. Size tells how often a clone was seen (once, few, many) or the class of an expanded clone, and some rows leave it out.

clone_size: .; j_call: TRBJ1-3; d_call: .; v_call: TRBV25-1; cdr3_nt: TGTGCCAGCAACGATCAGACTACCTCTGGAAACACCATATATTTT; cdr3_aa: CASNDQTTSGNTIYF
clone_size: .; j_call: TRBJ1-1; d_call: .; v_call: TRBV28; cdr3_nt: TGTGTTACACAGGGAAACACTGAAGCTTTCTTT; cdr3_aa: CVTQGNTEAFF
clone_size: .; j_call: TRBJ1-2; d_call: .; v_call: TRBV7-2; cdr3_nt: TGTGCCAGCAGCCCTACGATTCGCGGGGTTGGGGGCTACACCTTC; cdr3_aa: CASSPTIRGVGGYTF
clone_size: .; j_call: TRBJ1-5; d_call: .; v_call: TRBV5-1; cdr3_nt: TGCGCCAGCAGCTTGGCGAGCGGGAATCAGCCCCAGCATTTT; cdr3_aa: CASSLASGNQPQHF
clone_size: .; j_call: TRBJ1-1; d_call: .; v_call: TRBV11-2; cdr3_nt: TGTGCCAGCAGCTCCCGGCCAGGTGGGAGCACTGAAGCTTTCTTT; cdr3_aa: CASSSRPGGSTEAFF
clone_size: few; j_call: TRBJ1-1; d_call: .; v_call: TRBV21-1; cdr3_nt: TGTGCCAGCAGCCCCACGGCCAGGTTGGGCACTGAAGCTTTCTTT; cdr3_aa: CASSPTARLGTEAFF
clone_size: once; j_call: TRBJ2-1; d_call: TRBD2; v_call: TRBV2; cdr3_nt: TGTGCCAGCACCGAATCGAGCGGGGGCAACAATGAGCAGTTCTTC; cdr3_aa: CASTESSGGNNEQFF
clone_size: .; j_call: TRBJ2-5; d_call: .; v_call: TRBV9; cdr3_nt: TGTGCCAGCAGCTCCCTCGGGGTGGGATCTTTCCAAGAGACCCAGTACTTC; cdr3_aa: CASSSLGVGSFQETQYF
clone_size: .; j_call: TRBJ1-2; d_call: .; v_call: TRBV6-1; cdr3_nt: TGTGCCAGCAGTGACAGGAATTCTGGCTACACCTTC; cdr3_aa: CASSDRNSGYTF
clone_size: .; j_call: TRBJ1-4; d_call: .; v_call: TRBV30; cdr3_nt: TGTGCCTGGAGTCGAGGGAGAGGGAATGAAAAACTGTTTTTT; cdr3_aa: CAWSRGRGNEKLFF
clone_size: few; j_call: TRBJ2-2; d_call: TRBD2; v_call: TRBV2; cdr3_nt: TGTGCCAGCCTAAAGGGACTAGCGGGGACCGGGGAGCTGTTTTTT; cdr3_aa: CASLKGLAGTGELFF
clone_size: .; j_call: TRBJ2-7; d_call: TRBD1; v_call: TRBV5-1; cdr3_nt: TGCGCCAGCAGCTCGGGGGACAGGGGAAACCGCGAGCAGTACTTC; cdr3_aa: CASSSGDRGNREQYF
clone_size: .; j_call: TRBJ1-2; d_call: TRBD1; v_call: TRBV3-1/TRBV3-2; cdr3_nt: TGTGCCAGCAGCTTCGACAGGGTGAATGGCTACACCTTC; cdr3_aa: CASSFDRVNGYTF
clone_size: .; j_call: TRBJ1-4; d_call: TRBD1; v_call: TRBV2; cdr3_nt: TGTGCCAGCAGTGAATACAGGGGGATTAATGAAAAACTGTTTTTT; cdr3_aa: CASSEYRGINEKLFF
clone_size: .; j_call: TRBJ2-4; d_call: .; v_call: TRBV29-1; cdr3_nt: TGCAGCGTTGAAGTATCACTAGACTTAGCCAAAAACATTCAGTACTTC; cdr3_aa: CSVEVSLDLAKNIQYF
clone_size: .; j_call: TRBJ2-1; d_call: .; v_call: TRBV24-1; cdr3_nt: TGTGCCACCAGTGATTTGAATCAGGGGAGCTCCTACAATGAGCAGTTCTTC; cdr3_aa: CATSDLNQGSSYNEQFF
clone_size: once; j_call: TRBJ2-3; d_call: TRBD1; v_call: TRBV5-1; cdr3_nt: TGCGCCAGCAGCTTGGCTCCGGGACAGGGGTTGAATACGCAGTATTTT; cdr3_aa: CASSLAPGQGLNTQYF
clone_size: .; j_call: TRBJ2-3; d_call: .; v_call: TRBV28; cdr3_nt: TGTGCCAGCAGCCCCGTCACAGATACGCAGTATTTT; cdr3_aa: CASSPVTDTQYF
clone_size: .; j_call: TRBJ2-7; d_call: .; v_call: TRBV2; cdr3_nt: TGTGCCAGCAGTGGGGGCTCGACGAGAGGCGAGCAGTACTTC; cdr3_aa: CASSGGSTRGEQYF
clone_size: .; j_call: TRBJ1-1; d_call: TRBD1; v_call: TRBV4-1; cdr3_nt: TGCGCCAGCAGCTTCGGACAGGGGGCCATGAACACTGAAGCTTTCTTT; cdr3_aa: CASSFGQGAMNTEAFF
clone_size: .; j_call: TRBJ2-1; d_call: TRBD2; v_call: TRBV6-6; cdr3_nt: TGTGCCAGCTCCGACCGTCAGCGGGGCTACAATGAGCAGTTCTTC; cdr3_aa: CASSDRQRGYNEQFF
clone_size: .; j_call: TRBJ1-4; d_call: TRBD1; v_call: TRBV4-2; cdr3_nt: TGTGCCAGCAGCCAAGATCCTTACAGGGGAAAAACTAATGAAAAACTGTTTTTT; cdr3_aa: CASSQDPYRGKTNEKLFF
clone_size: .; j_call: TRBJ1-2; d_call: TRBD1; v_call: TRBV7-9; cdr3_nt: TGTGCCAGCAGCTTGGGACAGGGACACTATGGCTACACCTTC; cdr3_aa: CASSLGQGHYGYTF
clone_size: .; j_call: TRBJ1-1; d_call: .; v_call: TRBV9; cdr3_nt: TGTGCCAGCAGCGTAAAGGGGCAGAACACTGAAGCTTTCTTT; cdr3_aa: CASSVKGQNTEAFF
clone_size: .; j_call: TRBJ2-2; d_call: .; v_call: TRBV5-1; cdr3_nt: TGCGCCAGCACACCAAGCCACGGACAGGAGGGCGGGGAGCTGTTTTTT; cdr3_aa: CASTPSHGQEGGELFF
clone_size: .; j_call: TRBJ2-7; d_call: .; v_call: TRBV11-2; cdr3_nt: TGTGCCAGCAGACCCGCGACAGGGAGGTCCTACGAGCAGTACTTC; cdr3_aa: CASRPATGRSYEQYF
clone_size: .; j_call: TRBJ2-1; d_call: TRBD2; v_call: TRBV4-2; cdr3_nt: TGTGCCAGCAGCCAGACAGTAGCGGGGGGAGAAAATGAGCAGTTCTTC; cdr3_aa: CASSQTVAGGENEQFF
clone_size: .; j_call: TRBJ2-1; d_call: .; v_call: TRBV4-2; cdr3_nt: TGTGCCAGCAGCCAAGAGCGCGCGGGTACGAATAATGAGCAGTTCTTC; cdr3_aa: CASSQERAGTNNEQFF
clone_size: .; j_call: TRBJ1-2; d_call: .; v_call: TRBV27; cdr3_nt: TGTGCCAGCAGTTTAGTCGCAGGGCCCTATGGCTACACCTTC; cdr3_aa: CASSLVAGPYGYTF
clone_size: .; j_call: TRBJ1-2; d_call: TRBD1; v_call: TRBV4-2; cdr3_nt: TGTGCCAGCAGCCAATCGACAGGGGAGGGCTACACCTTC; cdr3_aa: CASSQSTGEGYTF
clone_size: .; j_call: TRBJ1-1; d_call: .; v_call: TRBV28; cdr3_nt: TGTGCCAGCAGTTTTAATCGGGCGGGCGACCCGATGAACACTGAAGCTTTCTTT; cdr3_aa: CASSFNRAGDPMNTEAFF
clone_size: many; j_call: TRBJ2-2; d_call: TRBD1; v_call: TRBV6-5; cdr3_nt: TGTGCCAGCACTGGACAGGGGGTGGGCACCGGGGAGCTGTTTTTT; cdr3_aa: CASTGQGVGTGELFF
clone_size: .; j_call: TRBJ2-3; d_call: TRBD2; v_call: TRBV7-3; cdr3_nt: TGTGCCAGCAGCCTCGGACTAGCGGGGTTGGGATGGGTAGATACGCAGTATTTT; cdr3_aa: CASSLGLAGLGWVDTQYF
clone_size: few; j_call: TRBJ1-4; d_call: TRBD1; v_call: TRBV6-5; cdr3_nt: TGTGCCAGCAGTTGGACCGGGACAGGGGGCGAAAAACTGTTTTTT; cdr3_aa: CASSWTGTGGEKLFF
clone_size: once; j_call: TRBJ2-7; d_call: .; v_call: TRBV11-3; cdr3_nt: TGTGCCAGCAGCTTAGAACAGCTTCCCTACGAGCAGTACTTC; cdr3_aa: CASSLEQLPYEQYF
clone_size: .; j_call: TRBJ1-1; d_call: TRBD1; v_call: TRBV6-5; cdr3_nt: TGTGCCAGCAGTTACCTGACAGGGGGCACTGAAGCTTTCTTT; cdr3_aa: CASSYLTGGTEAFF
clone_size: .; j_call: TRBJ2-2; d_call: TRBD1; v_call: TRBV6-1; cdr3_nt: TGTGCCGGTCACAGGGGTTTGACCGGGGAGCTGTTTTTT; cdr3_aa: CAGHRGLTGELFF
clone_size: .; j_call: TRBJ1-4; d_call: .; v_call: TRBV18; cdr3_nt: TGTGCCAGCTCACGAGCCGCAGGGAAATATGAAAAACTGTTTTTT; cdr3_aa: CASSRAAGKYEKLFF
clone_size: few; j_call: TRBJ1-1; d_call: TRBD1; v_call: TRBV28; cdr3_nt: TGTGCCAGCAGTCCCAGGACAGGGGAAGCTTTCTTT; cdr3_aa: CASSPRTGEAFF
clone_size: .; j_call: TRBJ1-1; d_call: .; v_call: TRBV10-3; cdr3_nt: TGTGCCATCAGCTCAGACAGGATGAACACTGAAGCTTTCTTT; cdr3_aa: CAISSDRMNTEAFF
clone_size: .; j_call: TRBJ2-1; d_call: TRBD1; v_call: TRBV3-1/TRBV3-2; cdr3_nt: TGTGCCAGCAGCCAAAGGATGACAGGGACCTTTGGCGATGAGCAGTTCTTC; cdr3_aa: CASSQRMTGTFGDEQFF
clone_size: .; j_call: TRBJ1-1; d_call: .; v_call: TRBV27; cdr3_nt: TGTGCCAGCAGTTTTGACAGACAGCTATGGTGGACTGAAGCTTTCTTT; cdr3_aa: CASSFDRQLWWTEAFF
clone_size: .; j_call: TRBJ1-2; d_call: TRBD1; v_call: TRBV25-1; cdr3_nt: TGTGCCAGCAGTGATTTAACCCGGGGACAGGGATTACATGGCTACACCTTC; cdr3_aa: CASSDLTRGQGLHGYTF
clone_size: .; j_call: TRBJ2-2; d_call: .; v_call: TRBV12-3/TRBV12-4; cdr3_nt: TGTGCCAGCAGGCGAGGGGGCACCGGGGAGCTGTTTTTT; cdr3_aa: CASRRGGTGELFF
clone_size: .; j_call: TRBJ1-4; d_call: .; v_call: TRBV4-3; cdr3_nt: TGCGCCAGCAGCCAAGATTCGGGGTGGATCGAAAAACTGTTTTTT; cdr3_aa: CASSQDSGWIEKLFF
clone_size: .; j_call: TRBJ1-1; d_call: TRBD1; v_call: TRBV29-1; cdr3_nt: TGCAGCGTTGGAGAAGGGGGCAGTACTGAAGCTTTCTTT; cdr3_aa: CSVGEGGSTEAFF
clone_size: .; j_call: TRBJ1-1; d_call: TRBD1; v_call: TRBV6-6; cdr3_nt: TGTGCCAGCAGTCAGGGGGTGACTGAAGCTTTCTTT; cdr3_aa: CASSQGVTEAFF
clone_size: .; j_call: TRBJ1-5; d_call: .; v_call: TRBV28; cdr3_nt: TGTGCCAGCATTCCGATGATAGGCTCCGGAGTCCCAAATCAGCCCCAGCATTTT; cdr3_aa: CASIPMIGSGVPNQPQHF
clone_size: .; j_call: TRBJ2-7; d_call: .; v_call: TRBV2; cdr3_nt: TGTGCCAGCAGTGAGATAGGGGCTTCCTACGAGCAGTACTTC; cdr3_aa: CASSEIGASYEQYF
clone_size: many; j_call: TRBJ1-2; d_call: .; v_call: TRBV5-8; cdr3_nt: TGTGCCAGCAGAGGACAGCCCTACACCTTC; cdr3_aa: CASRGQPYTF
clone_size: .; j_call: TRBJ2-7; d_call: TRBD1; v_call: TRBV6-6; cdr3_nt: TGTGCCAGCAGTTACAGGGGACAGGTAGGCGAGCAGTACTTC; cdr3_aa: CASSYRGQVGEQYF
clone_size: few; j_call: TRBJ1-2; d_call: TRBD1; v_call: TRBV18; cdr3_nt: TGTGCCAGCTCACCCTTTTTCGGGACAGGGGGAACGGATGGCTACACCTTC; cdr3_aa: CASSPFFGTGGTDGYTF
clone_size: .; j_call: TRBJ2-3; d_call: TRBD2; v_call: TRBV28; cdr3_nt: TGTGCCAGCAGTTTATGGGCTAGCGGGGGGGACGCAGATACGCAGTATTTT; cdr3_aa: CASSLWASGGDADTQYF
clone_size: .; j_call: TRBJ1-4; d_call: .; v_call: TRBV7-8; cdr3_nt: TGTGCCAGCAGCCGACAGGTCAGGGAAGCAACTAATGAAAAACTGTTTTTT; cdr3_aa: CASSRQVREATNEKLFF